These 17 T cell receptor beta chains share one sample of origin, sequenced in a study of T-cell reconstitution after alpha-beta-depleted transplantation in children. Preparation of the TCRbeta library involved a method that used unique molecular identifiers. MiXCR, run by TCRdb on the PCR reads, gives a single entry per CDR3 protein. The table lists about 500,000 distinct CDR3 sequences, about 31% of them singletons. Sample: PBMCs from the stem cell graft donor, taken from the stem cell graft. These receptors originate from a human donor who donated a stem cell graft to a child with aplastic anemia.

This clonotype came up a few times. The chain uses TRBV7-2 and TRBJ2-7; no definite D call. V gave up 4 bases and J gave up 4 bases, with 8 bases separating them. This CDR3 spans 12 amino acids. In germline, CDR1 is SGHTA, CDR2 FQGNSA. CDR3 residues: CASSSQPYEQYV. CDR3 DNA sequence: TGTGCCAGCAGCTCTCAGCCGTACGAGCAGTACGTC.

This clonotype was seen a few times. V gene TRBV7-2 combines with J gene TRBJ2-1, with 8 positions matching TRBD1. With 4 bases clipped from V and 13 bases from J, the junction kept 6 bases outside the gene matches. The length of the CDR3 is 12 residues. Germline values: CDR1 SGHTA, CDR2 FQGNSA. This CDR3 reads CASSSDRGIQFF. CDR3 nucleotides: TGTGCCAGCAGCTCCGACAGGGGAATACAGTTCTTC.

The genes are TRBV5-1 and TRBJ2-5; 8 positions match TRBD2. From germline, CDR1 is SGHRS and CDR2 YFSETQ. This CDR3 has 15 residues. V lost 1 base and J lost 4; bases outside the gene matches: 6. The CDR3 nucleotides read TGCGCCAGCAGCTTGTTAGCGGGAATAGCAGAGACCCAGTACTTC. Protein sequence: CASSLLAGIAETQYF. The entire variable domain, with the rest obtained from reference TRBV5-1 and TRBJ2-5, is as follows: KAGVTQTPRYLIKTRGQQVTLSCSPISGHRSVSWYQQTPGQGLQFLFEYFSETQRNKGNFPGRFSGRQFSNSRSEMNVSTLELGDSALYLCASSLLAGIAETQYFGPGTRLLVL.

This clonotype turned up a few times. The chain combines TRBV29-1 with TRBJ2-7; 9 nucleotides line up with TRBD1. Per germline, CDR1 SQVTM and CDR2 ANQGSEA. There are 11 residues in the CDR3. The V and J ends lost 8 bases and 5 bases, in that order; junction bases with no gene match: 4. Here the CDR3 reads CSFGQGNEQYF. The CDR3 coding sequence is TGCAGCTTCGGACAGGGGAACGAGCAGTACTTC.

V and J are TRBV6-6 and TRBJ2-7; 7 bases match TRBD1. This CDR3 region has 13 residues. Unmatched junction bases numbered 4, after V lost 4 bases and J lost 4 bases. The germline V gene encodes CDR1 MNHNY and CDR2 SVGAGI (reference sequence). The CDR3 bases are TGTGCCAGCAGTTTCAGACAGGGATACGAGCAGTACGTC. Translated: CASSFRQGYEQYV.

This clonotype showed up just a few times. This chain connects TRBV29-1 to TRBJ1-2, with TRBD1 as a possible D gene (6 bases). CDR3 length: 13 residues. CDR1 and CDR2 from the germline V gene are SQVTM and ANQGSEA. V gave up 7 bases and J gave up 2 bases, with 14 bases separating them. For the CDR3, the DNA is TGCAGCGCGGTGGAAACAGGGAACTATGGCTACACCTTC. Translating gives CSAVETGNYGYTF.

The chain couples TRBV29-1 to TRBJ2-3; D unclear. This CDR3 has 12 amino acids. Germline V gives CDR1 SQVTM, CDR2 ANQGSEA. V was pared by 4 bases and J by 2 bases, with 7 bases between. The CDR3 here is CSVVLFTDTQYF. Written as DNA, the CDR3 is TGCAGCGTTGTACTCTTCACAGATACGCAGTATTTT.

This clonotype has a handful of counts. The chain couples TRBV11-1 to TRBJ2-7, with 10 bases lining up with TRBD2. The V gene's germline CDR1 is SGHAT and CDR2 FQDESV (reference sequence). After removal of 2 bases from V and 4 bases from J, the junction contained 11 bases not matched to a gene. This CDR3 is 17 amino acids long. The CDR3 spells CASSLPYGTSVYYEQYV. In DNA form, the CDR3 reads TGTGCCAGCAGCTTACCTTACGGGACTAGCGTTTATTACGAGCAGTACGTC.

The DNA of the CDR3 is TGTGCCAGTAGTATGGGGAGGGGGCCTGAAGCTTTCTTT. It is translated as CASSMGRGPEAFF. The chain is built from TRBV19 and TRBJ1-1, with 7 bases fitting TRBD1. The germline gives CDR1 LNHDA, CDR2 SQIVND (reference sequence). V gave up 3 bases and J gave up 6 bases; unmatched junction bases: 4. The CDR3 runs 13 residues. Based on the CDR3 plus reference TRBV19 and TRBJ1-1, the full variable domain is DGGITQSPKYLFRKEGQNVTLSCEQNLNHDAMYWYRQDPGQGLRLIYYSQIVNDFQKGDIAEGYSVSREKKESFPLTVTSAQKNPTAFYLCASSMGRGPEAFFGQGTRLTVV.

A word on this clonotype: An end of the junction differs from the germline gene, which may be a read error. The chain recombines TRBV7-2 with TRBJ2-1; TRBD1 aligns across 10 bases. Germline-derived CDR1 and CDR2 are SGHTA and FQGNSA. The CDR3 sequence is 14 residues long. Written as DNA, the CDR3 is TGTGCCAGCAGCTTAGACGGGACAGGGGTTGGTTCGGCCTTC. It encodes CASSLDGTGVGSAF.

The sample holds a few counts of this clonotype. The gene calls are TRBV24-1 and TRBJ2-1, with D perhaps TRBD1 (5 bases). V was cut by 0 bases and J by 7 bases, with 9 bases left in between. This CDR3 comprises 14 residues. Germline V CDR1 and CDR2: KGHDR, SFDVKD. As DNA, the CDR3 is TGTGCCACCAGTGATTTGTACAAGGGGAATGAGCAGTTCTTC. Its translation is CATSDLYKGNEQFF.

There are many counts of this clonotype. This chain joins TRBV28 and TRBJ2-7; D possibly corresponds to TRBD1 (6 bases). CDR3 length: 14 residues. Germline CDR1 MDHEN, CDR2 SYDVKM. V lost 3 bases to trimming and J lost 2 bases, with 11 bases between them. The CDR3 nucleotides read TGTGCCAGCAGTTTTTCTCAGGGGCCCTACGAGCAGTACTTC. Translation gives CASSFSQGPYEQYF. The full variable domain, with the rest looked up from reference TRBV28 and TRBJ2-7, is DVKVTQSSRYLVKRTGEKVFLECVQDMDHENMFWYRQDPGLGLRLIYFSYDVKMKEKGDIPEGYSVSREKKERFSLILESASTNQTSMYLCASSFSQGPYEQYFGPGTRLTVT.

CDR3 sequence reads: CAISDDTSSGNTIYF. The CDR3 bases are TGTGCCATCAGTGACGACACGAGCTCTGGAAACACCATATATTTT. The rearrangement joins TRBV10-3 to TRBJ1-3; D is ambiguous. Germline assignment: CDR1 ENHRY and CDR2 SYGVKD. The CDR3 covers 15 residues. The ends were cut back, 3 bases at V and 0 bases at J, with 9 bases in the middle.

This clonotype has at least ten counts. The V gene is TRBV20-1, the J gene TRBJ1-1, with D possibly matching TRBD1 (5 bases). CDR3 size: 12 residues. V was cut by 2 bases and J by 8 bases, with 12 bases left in between. Germline V gives CDR1 DFQATT, CDR2 SNEGSKA (reference sequence). The CDR3 DNA sequence: TGCAGTGCTAGAAGGGACGGTCAGGAAGCTTTCTTT. Translated: CSARRDGQEAFF.

The chain is built from TRBV20-1 and TRBJ2-3; tentatively, D is TRBD2 (5 bases). The CDR3 totals 14 residues. The V and J ends lost 5 bases and 0 bases respectively, with 12 bases between them. Germline CDR1 and CDR2: DFQATT and SNEGSKA (reference sequence). CDR3 loop: CSAAGLRSTDTQYF. In nucleotides, the CDR3 is TGCAGTGCTGCGGGCCTGCGAAGCACAGATACGCAGTATTTT.

The V call is TRBV11-1, the J call TRBJ2-1; possibly TRBD1 for D (5 bases). CDR3 length equals 15 residues. Germline CDR1 is SGHAT and CDR2 is FQDESV (reference sequence). Trimming stripped 5 bases from V and 3 bases from J, with 14 bases between. The chain's CDR3 is CASSQGNKNYNEQFF. For the CDR3, the DNA is TGTGCCAGCAGCCAGGGAAACAAAAACTACAATGAGCAGTTCTTC.

The chain uses TRBV10-3 and TRBJ2-3; no clear D gene. The CDR3 is 15 amino acids. Germline V gene sequence: CDR1 ENHRY, CDR2 SYGVKD. Trimming took 0 bases from V and 0 from J, leaving 7 bases between them. CDR3 nucleotide sequence: TGTGCCATCAGTGAGTCGCCCGGGAGCACAGATACGCAGTATTTT. This encodes CAISESPGSTDTQYF.